This T cell receptor beta chain originates from a study of shared clonotypes between healthy human individuals. In the study overall: Researchers assigned three CD4 naive, three CD4 memory, two CD8 naive and one CD8 memory plate to each donor. Notes on the study in general: The naive CD4 repertoires of several donors were compared, and roughly 5.1% of clonotypes were shared.

All donors were healthy HIV-negative adults lacking recent acute infections or vaccinations. This CDR3 is built from 15 residues. The germline V gene has CDR1 MDHEN and CDR2 SYDVKM. V lost 3 bases to trimming and J lost 4 bases, with 12 bases between them. Replicate PCRs run on sorted subsets employed approximately 0.2 ug DNA, 30,000 to 35,000 T cell genomes. Assay used: immunoSEQ multiplex PCR; TCRdb lists only in-frame clones, some missing. The sample contains a few million clones, over 85% of which appear only once. About this clone itself: Its specificity is not known.

Sequenced material: naive CD4+ T cells sorted from blood. Subset in this sample: CD45RA+ positively selected. The TCR sequence derives from a man in his late teens or twenties in good health. The chain links TRBV28 to TRBJ1-4; D may be TRBD1 (6 bases). This CDR3 reads CASSFTGFGNEKLFF. CDR3 coding DNA: TGTGCCAGCAGTTTTACAGGGTTCGGTAATGAAAAACTGTTTTTT.